This T cell receptor (beta chain) was captured by sequencing in a study of vaccination and CD4 T cells after COVID-19. Sequence data for DNA of cultured CD4+ T cells were generated by the Oncomine TCR Beta short-read assay. TCRdb re-called the PCR reads with MiXCR, one entry per CDR3 protein. The table shows over 15,000 distinct CDR3 sequences, with less than 60% occurring only once. This clonotype was seen a few times. Its target is unknown. The CDR3 length is 13 residues. The germline V gene has CDR1 GTSNPN and CDR2 SVGIG (reference sequence). The V end lost 5 bases, the J end lost 8 bases, and 18 bases lay between the germline ends. General study results and limits: Going from about 22 to 38, median SARS-CoV-2-reactive clonotypes did not rise significantly. For convalescent patients, a median 86.3% of reactive clones surfaced exclusively after vaccination.

Regarding treatment: approximately 9-day PBMC culture with coronavirus spike peptide pools or control peptides (ViraFEST assay). Sequencing was performed on CD4+ T cells from blood, cultured in vitro. This clonotype originated in a human donor who had recovered from COVID-19. V usage is TRBV30 and J usage is TRBJ1-2; perhaps TRBD1 as D (6 bases). The CDR3 DNA is TGTGCCTGGGAGGGGGGCGTTCCGCGGGGCTACACCTTC. Translating gives CAWEGGVPRGYTF.